This T cell receptor (beta chain) was identified during a study of T cells in Graves' hyperthyroidism and ophthalmopathy. Germline V gene data show CDR1 as MNHEY and CDR2 as SVGEGT. The germline V and J ends were trimmed by 5 bases and 7 bases, with 21 bases remaining between them. The CDR3 spans 15 residues. To note about this clonotype: This may stem from a read error, because a much larger clone lies one nucleotide away.

There were TCR beta CDR3 regions amplified from RNA transcripts. A first-round RT-PCR of the TCR CDR3 used the HTBI primer set. TCRdb reprocessed the multiplex PCR reads with MiXCR, giving one entry per CDR3 protein. Counted here are about 300,000 distinct CDR3 sequences, around 13% occurring once; the ten biggest clones make up roughly 7.9%. The V call is TRBV6-2 or TRBV6-3, the J call TRBJ2-7; D is tentatively TRBD1 or TRBD2 (5 bases each). This receptor was identified in a woman between 35 and 50 years old with Graves' hyperthyroidism. The sample was blood. The CDR3 nucleotides read TGTGCCAGCAGTCCTCTCTATGGGACCTCGGGGGAGCAGTACTTC. Translated: CASSPLYGTSGEQYF.